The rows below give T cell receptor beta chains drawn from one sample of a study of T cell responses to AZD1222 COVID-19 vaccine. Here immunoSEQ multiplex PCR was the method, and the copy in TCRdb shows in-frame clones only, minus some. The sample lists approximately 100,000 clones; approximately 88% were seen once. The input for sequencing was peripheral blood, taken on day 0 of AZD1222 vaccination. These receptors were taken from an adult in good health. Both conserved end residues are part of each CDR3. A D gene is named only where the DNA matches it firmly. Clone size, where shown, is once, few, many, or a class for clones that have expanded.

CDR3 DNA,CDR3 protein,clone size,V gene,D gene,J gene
TGTGCCAGCAGTTTACGACAGGGCCCTGAAGCTTTCTTT,CASSLRQGPEAFF,.,TRBV28,TRBD1,TRBJ1-1
TGTGCCAGCACTCCGGCGGGGAAAGTCACAGATACGCAGTATTTT,CASTPAGKVTDTQYF,few,TRBV6-6,.,TRBJ2-3
TGTGCCAGCAGCTTAGAGCGGGCCCTTAGGGACGAGCAGTACTTC,CASSLERALRDEQYF,few,TRBV7-2,.,TRBJ2-7
TGTGCCAGCAGTTTAGCCCCGGATAGCGGGAGGGCCGGTGAGCAGTTCTTC,CASSLAPDSGRAGEQFF,.,TRBV28,TRBD2,TRBJ2-1
TGTGCCATCAGTGACACGGGACTAGCGGGAGGACGCGATAATCAAGAGACCCAGTACTTC,CAISDTGLAGGRDNQETQYF,.,TRBV10-3,TRBD2,TRBJ2-5
TGTGCCAGCAGCGTTGGGGAACTTTGGGCTGGCTACACCTTC,CASSVGELWAGYTF,.,TRBV9,.,TRBJ1-2
TGCGCCAGCACGGTGGACAGGGGAAATTCACCCCTCCACTTT,CASTVDRGNSPLHF,.,TRBV10-2,TRBD1,TRBJ1-6
TGTGCCACCAGTGACCAAACTAGTAGCTCCTACAATGAGCAGTTCTTC,CATSDQTSSSYNEQFF,.,TRBV24-1,.,TRBJ2-1
TGTGCCAGCAGTTTTCGCAGGTCTTCCTACGAGCAGTACTTC,CASSFRRSSYEQYF,.,TRBV27,.,TRBJ2-7
TGTGCCAGCAGTGAGGGGGGCAGTTCCAATCAGCCCCAGCATTTT,CASSEGGSSNQPQHF,.,TRBV2,.,TRBJ1-5
TGTGCCAGCAGTTTATGGCGGAACACTGAAGCTTTCTTT,CASSLWRNTEAFF,.,TRBV12-3/TRBV12-4,.,TRBJ1-1
TGTGCCATCACAGGGGCGCCGGACACCGGGGAGCTGTTTTTT,CAITGAPDTGELFF,.,TRBV28,TRBD1,TRBJ2-2
TGCGCCAGCAGCGGGGCCGGAGTTAATGGCTACACCTTC,CASSGAGVNGYTF,.,TRBV5-1,.,TRBJ1-2